This TCR beta chain was sequenced for a study of T cell changes during pregnancy in multiple sclerosis. Sequencing used immunoSEQ multiplex PCR; TCRdb keeps in-frame clones, though not all of them. This sample carries just under 65,000 clones, 91% of them seen once, and the ten largest clones take about 1.2%. CDR3 size: 13 residues. V was clipped by 6 bases and J by 5 bases, with 13 bases between them. Germline V lookup: CDR1 MNHEY, CDR2 SVGAGI. This clone was detected once. The sequencing used peripheral blood, collected after pregnancy. The TCR sequence derives from a female donor in good health, enrolled as a control in a pregnancy study. The rearrangement uses TRBV6-5 and TRBJ1-1, with D tentatively TRBD1 (6 bases). The CDR3 spells CASRIKQGTEAFF. The CDR3, as DNA: TGTGCCAGCAGGATAAAACAGGGAACTGAAGCTTTCTTT.